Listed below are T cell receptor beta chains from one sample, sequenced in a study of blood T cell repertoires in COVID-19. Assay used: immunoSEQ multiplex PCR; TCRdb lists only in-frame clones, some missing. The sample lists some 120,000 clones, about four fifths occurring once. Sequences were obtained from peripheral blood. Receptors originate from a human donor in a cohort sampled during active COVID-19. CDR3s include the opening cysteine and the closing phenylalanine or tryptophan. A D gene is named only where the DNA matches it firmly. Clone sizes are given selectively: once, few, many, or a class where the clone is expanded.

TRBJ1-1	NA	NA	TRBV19	TGTGCCAGTAGTCCAAAGACATCGGTAGTCAATTTGAACACTGAAGCTTTCTTT	CASSPKTSVVNLNTEAFF
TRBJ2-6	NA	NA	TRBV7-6	TGTGCCAGCAGCCCACCCGGGGGCTCTGGGGCCAACGTCCTGACTTTC	CASSPPGGSGANVLTF
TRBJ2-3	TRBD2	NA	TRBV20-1	TGCAGTGCTAGTAAGGTAGCGGGGGAAACAGATACGCAGTATTTT	CSASKVAGETDTQYF
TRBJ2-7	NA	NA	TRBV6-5	TGTGCCAGCAGTTACTCGATTCTTGGGGCGAACTACGAGCAGTACTTC	CASSYSILGANYEQYF
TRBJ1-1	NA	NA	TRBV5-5	TGTGCCAGCAGCTGGGGACAGAACACTGAAGCTTTCTTT	CASSWGQNTEAFF
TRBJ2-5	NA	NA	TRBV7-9	TGTGCCAGCAGCCCAGTTTACGCGGACAGCCAAGAGACCCAGTACTTC	CASSPVYADSQETQYF
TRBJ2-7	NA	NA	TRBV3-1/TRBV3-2	TGTGCCAGCAGCCAAGATTCTAGCTATTCTTGGGAGCAGTACTTC	CASSQDSSYSWEQYF
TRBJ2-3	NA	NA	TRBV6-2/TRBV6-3	TGTGCCAGCAGCCAGGATGGACACCGCACAGATACGCAGTATTTT	CASSQDGHRTDTQYF
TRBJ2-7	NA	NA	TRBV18	TGTGCCAGCTCACCGGACACTTCCTACGAGCAGTACTTC	CASSPDTSYEQYF
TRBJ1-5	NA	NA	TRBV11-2	TGTGCCAGCAGCCAAGACTGGGGGGGCAATCAGCCCCAGCATTTT	CASSQDWGGNQPQHF
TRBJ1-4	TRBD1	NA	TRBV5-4	TGTGCCAGCAGTTTCCTGACAGGGTCCACAACTAATGAAAAACTGTTTTTT	CASSFLTGSTTNEKLFF
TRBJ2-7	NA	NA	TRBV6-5	TGTGCCAGCACCGTGGGTCGGGGAGAGTACGAGCAGTACTTC	CASTVGRGEYEQYF
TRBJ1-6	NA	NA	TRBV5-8	TGTGCCAGCAGCCCTTGGGCCCTACTTAATTCACCCCTCCACTTT	CASSPWALLNSPLHF
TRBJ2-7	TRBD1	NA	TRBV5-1	TGCGCCAGTATATCCGGGACAGGGAACGAGCAGTACTTC	CASISGTGNEQYF
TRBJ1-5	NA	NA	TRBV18	TGTGCCAGCTCTCCCCCGGGAGAAACAACCCCCGAGCCCCAGCATTTT	CASSPPGETTPEPQHF
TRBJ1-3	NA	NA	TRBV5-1	TGCGCCAGCAGTATTACACCCTTCTCGATAAGCTCTGGAAACACCATATATTTT	CASSITPFSISSGNTIYF
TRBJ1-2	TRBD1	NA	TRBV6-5	TGTGCCAGCAGTTTGGACAGGGGGCAACGAGGCTACACCTTC	CASSLDRGQRGYTF
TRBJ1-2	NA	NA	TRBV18	TGTGCCAGCTCACCTGACAGAAGAAACTATGGCTACACCTTC	CASSPDRRNYGYTF
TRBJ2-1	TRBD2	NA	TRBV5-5	TGTGCCAGCAGCTGGGGACTAGCGGGCTACAATGAGCAGTTCTTC	CASSWGLAGYNEQFF
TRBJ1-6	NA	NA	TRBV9	TGTGCCAGCAGCGTAGCAACATACCCCGATTCACCCCTCCACTTT	CASSVATYPDSPLHF
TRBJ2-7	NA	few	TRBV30	TGTGCCTGGGCGACAGTGATTTACTACGAGCAGTACTTC	CAWATVIYYEQYF
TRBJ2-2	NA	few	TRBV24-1	TGTGCCACCAGTGAACGAACTACGACCGGGGAGCTGTTTTTT	CATSERTTTGELFF
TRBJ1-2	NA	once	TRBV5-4	TGTGCCAGCAGCTTGGCCGCCGTTGGCGGCTACACCTTC	CASSLAAVGGYTF
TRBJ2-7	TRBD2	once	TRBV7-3	TGTGCCAGCAGCAGCGGGACTAGCGGCGAGCAGTACTTC	CASSSGTSGEQYF
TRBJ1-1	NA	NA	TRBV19	TGTGCCAGTAGTAAGTCCACGGACACTGAAGCTTTCTTT	CASSKSTDTEAFF
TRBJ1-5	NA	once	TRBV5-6	TGTGCCAGCAGCTCAAGAGGGATATTCAATCAGCCCCAGCATTTT	CASSSRGIFNQPQHF
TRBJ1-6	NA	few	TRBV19	TGTGCCAGTAGTATGGGGGGGGTCGGGCCCCCTTTTTCACCCCTCCACTTT	CASSMGGVGPPFSPLHF
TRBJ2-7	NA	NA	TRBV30	TGTGCCTGGAGCCCCGGGAGATCCTACGAGCAGTACTTC	CAWSPGRSYEQYF
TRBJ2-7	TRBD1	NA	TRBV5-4	TGTGCCAGCAGCACGGACAGGGGAGGGCCCGAGCAGTACTTC	CASSTDRGGPEQYF
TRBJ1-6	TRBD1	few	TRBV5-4	TGTGCCAGCAGACCCGGGACAGCTAATTCACCCCTCCACTTT	CASRPGTANSPLHF
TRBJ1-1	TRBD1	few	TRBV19	TGTGCCAGTATACCGACACGGGACAGCACTGAAGCTTTCTTT	CASIPTRDSTEAFF
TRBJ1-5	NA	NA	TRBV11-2	TGTGCCAGCAGCCTACACAGGGTTAATCAGCCCCAGCATTTT	CASSLHRVNQPQHF
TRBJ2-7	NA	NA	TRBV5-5	TGTGCCAGCAGCTTGGAGGCGGAGGCTGGAGAGCAGTACTTC	CASSLEAEAGEQYF
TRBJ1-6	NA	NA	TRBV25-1	TGTGCCAGCAGTGAATCCCCCGGGGGGAAATCACCCCTCCACTTT	CASSESPGGKSPLHF